The entry that follows covers one T cell receptor (beta chain) sequence. This sample was included in a study of blood T cell repertoires in COVID-19. Study-wide context: The origin of the acute and convalescent COVID-19 samples was the United States, Italy and Spain. T cells, B-cell-depleted T cells, or PBMCs supplied cDNA or gDNA.

Enrollment of patients from Seattle took place during active infection, with longitudinal follow-up. The CDR3 is 11 residues long. Trimming removed 3 bases from V and 3 bases from J, with 3 bases in between. CDR1 and CDR2 from the germline V gene are KGHSH and LQKENI. The method was immunoSEQ multiplex PCR; TCRdb's version includes in-frame clones alone and lacks a portion of them. This sample yields some 290,000 clones, of which about 90% are seen a single time; roughly 12% belongs to the top ten. The sequence came from a woman under 40 with COVID-19, enrolled during active disease. V is TRBV18 and J is TRBJ2-7, with unresolved D. Sequenced: peripheral blood. The CDR3 loop is CASSPLYEQYF. As DNA, the CDR3 is TGTGCCAGCTCACCTCTCTACGAGCAGTACTTC.